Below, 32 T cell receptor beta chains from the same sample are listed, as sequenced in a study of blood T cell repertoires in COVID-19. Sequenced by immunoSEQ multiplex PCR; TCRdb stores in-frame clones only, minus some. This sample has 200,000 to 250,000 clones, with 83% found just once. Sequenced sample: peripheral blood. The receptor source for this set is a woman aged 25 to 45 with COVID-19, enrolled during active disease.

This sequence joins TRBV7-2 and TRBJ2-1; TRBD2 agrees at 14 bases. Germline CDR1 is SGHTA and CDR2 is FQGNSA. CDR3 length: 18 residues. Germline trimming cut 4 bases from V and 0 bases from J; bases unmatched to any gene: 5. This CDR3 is CASSYSGTSGSSYNEQFF. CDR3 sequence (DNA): TGTGCCAGCAGCTATTCCGGGACTAGCGGGAGCTCCTACAATGAGCAGTTCTTC.

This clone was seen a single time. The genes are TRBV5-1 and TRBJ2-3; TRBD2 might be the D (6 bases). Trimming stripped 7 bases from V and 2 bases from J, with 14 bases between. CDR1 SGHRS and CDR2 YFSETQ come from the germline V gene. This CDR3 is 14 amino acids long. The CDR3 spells CASRSGGVTDTQYF. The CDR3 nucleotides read TGCGCCAGCCGGTCGGGCGGGGTCACAGATACGCAGTATTTT.

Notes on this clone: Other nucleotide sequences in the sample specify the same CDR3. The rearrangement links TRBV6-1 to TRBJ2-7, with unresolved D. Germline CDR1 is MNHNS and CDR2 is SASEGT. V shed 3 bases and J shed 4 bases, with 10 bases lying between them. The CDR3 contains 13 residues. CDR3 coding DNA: TGTGCCAGCAGTGAGAACAGACCATACGAGCAGTACTTC. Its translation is CASSENRPYEQYF.

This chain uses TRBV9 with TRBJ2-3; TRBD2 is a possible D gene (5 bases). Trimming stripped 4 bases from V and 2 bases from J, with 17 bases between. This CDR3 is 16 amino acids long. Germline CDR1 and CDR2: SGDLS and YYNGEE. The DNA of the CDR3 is TGTGCCAGCAGCCCCTGGGCGGTCGGGGACACAGATACGCAGTATTTT. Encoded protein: CASSPWAVGDTDTQYF. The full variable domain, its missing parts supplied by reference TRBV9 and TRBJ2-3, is DSGVTQTPKHLITATGQRVTLRCSPRSGDLSVYWYQQSLDQGLQFLIQYYNGEERAKGNILERFSAQQFPDLHSELNLSSLELGDSALYFCASSPWAVGDTDTQYFGPGTRLTVL.

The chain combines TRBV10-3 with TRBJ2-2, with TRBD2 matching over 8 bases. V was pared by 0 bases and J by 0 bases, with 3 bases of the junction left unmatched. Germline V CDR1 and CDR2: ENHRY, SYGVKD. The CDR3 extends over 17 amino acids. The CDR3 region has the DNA TGTGCCATCAGTGAGTCATTAGCGGGGCCGAACACCGGGGAGCTGTTTTTT. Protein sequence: CAISESLAGPNTGELFF.

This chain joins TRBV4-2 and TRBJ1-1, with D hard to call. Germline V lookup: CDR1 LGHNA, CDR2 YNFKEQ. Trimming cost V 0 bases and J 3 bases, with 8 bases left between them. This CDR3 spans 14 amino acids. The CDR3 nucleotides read TGTGCCAGCAGCCAAGACCAGGTAGACACTGAAGCTTTCTTT. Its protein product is CASSQDQVDTEAFF.

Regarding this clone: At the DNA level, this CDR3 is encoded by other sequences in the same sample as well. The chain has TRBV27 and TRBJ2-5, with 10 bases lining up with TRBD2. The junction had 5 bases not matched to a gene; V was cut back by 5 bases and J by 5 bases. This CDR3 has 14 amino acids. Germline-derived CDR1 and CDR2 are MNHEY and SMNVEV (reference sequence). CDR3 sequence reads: CASSQTSGQETQYF. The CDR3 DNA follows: TGTGCCAGCAGTCAGACTAGCGGGCAGGAGACCCAGTACTTC.

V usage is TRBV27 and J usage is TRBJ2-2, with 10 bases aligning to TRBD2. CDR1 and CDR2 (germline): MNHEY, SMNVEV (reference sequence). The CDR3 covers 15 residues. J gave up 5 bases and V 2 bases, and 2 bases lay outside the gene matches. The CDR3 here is CASSLGSGRTGELFF. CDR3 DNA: TGTGCCAGCAGTTTAGGTAGCGGGAGGACCGGGGAGCTGTTTTTT.

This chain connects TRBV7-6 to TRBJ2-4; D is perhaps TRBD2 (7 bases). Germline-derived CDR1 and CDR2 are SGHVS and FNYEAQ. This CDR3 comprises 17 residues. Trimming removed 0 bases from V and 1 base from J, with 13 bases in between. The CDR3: CASSLAYGGRAKNIQYF. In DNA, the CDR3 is TGTGCCAGCAGCTTAGCTTACGGGGGGCGTGCCAAAAACATTCAGTACTTC.

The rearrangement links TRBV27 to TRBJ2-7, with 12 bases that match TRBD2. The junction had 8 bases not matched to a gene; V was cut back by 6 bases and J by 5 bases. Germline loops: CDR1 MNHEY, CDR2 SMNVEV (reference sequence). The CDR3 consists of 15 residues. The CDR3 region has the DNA TGTGCCAGCAGGCTAGGACTAGCGGGATCGGACGAGCAGTACTTC. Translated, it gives CASRLGLAGSDEQYF.

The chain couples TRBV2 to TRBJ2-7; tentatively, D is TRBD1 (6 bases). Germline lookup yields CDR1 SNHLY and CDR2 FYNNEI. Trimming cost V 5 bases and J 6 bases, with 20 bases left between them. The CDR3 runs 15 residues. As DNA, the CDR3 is TGTGCCAGCAGTTACAGGGAGAGGCGCAGGGCCGAGCAGTACTTC. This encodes CASSYRERRRAEQYF.

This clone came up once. The CDR3 bases are TGTGCCAGCAGTCCGACCCGGGACTATAATTCACCCCTCCACTTT. Protein: CASSPTRDYNSPLHF. The rearrangement uses TRBV6-5 and TRBJ1-6; D is undetermined. CDR1 and CDR2 from the germline V gene are MNHEY and SVGAGI. Deletions cut 5 bases from V and 3 bases from J, with 11 bases between. This CDR3 is 15 amino acids long.

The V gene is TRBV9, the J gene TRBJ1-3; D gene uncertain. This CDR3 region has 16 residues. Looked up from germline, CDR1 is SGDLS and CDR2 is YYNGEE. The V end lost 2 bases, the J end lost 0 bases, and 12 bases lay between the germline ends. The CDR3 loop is CASSVKEVSSGNTIYF. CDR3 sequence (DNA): TGTGCCAGCAGCGTGAAGGAGGTCAGCTCTGGAAACACCATATATTTT. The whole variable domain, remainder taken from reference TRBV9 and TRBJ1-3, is DSGVTQTPKHLITATGQRVTLRCSPRSGDLSVYWYQQSLDQGLQFLIQYYNGEERAKGNILERFSAQQFPDLHSELNLSSLELGDSALYFCASSVKEVSSGNTIYFGEGSWLTVV.

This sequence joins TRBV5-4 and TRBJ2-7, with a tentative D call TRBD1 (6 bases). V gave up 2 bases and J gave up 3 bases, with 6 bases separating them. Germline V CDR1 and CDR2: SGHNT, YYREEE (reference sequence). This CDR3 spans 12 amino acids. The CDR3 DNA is TGTGCCAGCAGCTTACAGGGCTACGAGCAGTACTTC. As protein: CASSLQGYEQYF. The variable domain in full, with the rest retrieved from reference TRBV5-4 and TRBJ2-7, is ETGVTQSPTHLIKTRGQQVTLRCSSQSGHNTVSWYQQALGQGPQFIFQYYREEENGRGNFPPRFSGLQFPNYSSELNVNALELDDSALYLCASSLQGYEQYFGPGTRLTVT.

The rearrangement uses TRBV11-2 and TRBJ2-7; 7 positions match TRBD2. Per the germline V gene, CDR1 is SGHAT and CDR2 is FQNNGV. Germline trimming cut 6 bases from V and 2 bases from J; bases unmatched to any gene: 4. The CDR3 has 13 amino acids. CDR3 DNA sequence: TGTGCCAGCAGTTCAGCGGGACCCTACGAGCAGTACTTC. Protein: CASSSAGPYEQYF.

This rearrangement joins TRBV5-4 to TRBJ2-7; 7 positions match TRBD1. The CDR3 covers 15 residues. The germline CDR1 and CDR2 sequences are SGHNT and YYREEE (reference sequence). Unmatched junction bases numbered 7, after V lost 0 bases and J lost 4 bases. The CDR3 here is CASSLGGQVKYEQYF. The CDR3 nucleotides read TGTGCCAGCAGCTTGGGCGGACAGGTTAAGTACGAGCAGTACTTC.

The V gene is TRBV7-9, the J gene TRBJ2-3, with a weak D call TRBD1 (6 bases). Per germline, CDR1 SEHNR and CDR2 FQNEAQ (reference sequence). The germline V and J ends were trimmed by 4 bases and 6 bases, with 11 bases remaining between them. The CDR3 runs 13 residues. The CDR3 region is CASSSPDRDTQYF. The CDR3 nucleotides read TGTGCCAGCAGCTCCCCCGACAGGGATACGCAGTATTTT.

The CDR3, as DNA: TGTGCCAGCAGCTTAGGGGACAGAGGGTATCAGCCCCAGCATTTT. It specifies CASSLGDRGYQPQHF. This chain uses TRBV7-9 with TRBJ1-5; 7 nucleotides match TRBD1. Germline V gene lookup returns CDR1 SEHNR and CDR2 FQNEAQ (reference sequence). This CDR3 comprises 15 residues. With 1 base clipped from V and 5 bases from J, the junction kept 5 bases outside the gene matches.

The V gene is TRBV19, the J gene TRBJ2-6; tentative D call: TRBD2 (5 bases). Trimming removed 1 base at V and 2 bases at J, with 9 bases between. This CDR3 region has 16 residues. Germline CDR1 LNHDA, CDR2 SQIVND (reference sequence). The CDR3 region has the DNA TGTGCCAGTAGTATAGCGGGGTTGGCTGGGGCCAACGTCCTGACTTTC. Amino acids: CASSIAGLAGANVLTF.

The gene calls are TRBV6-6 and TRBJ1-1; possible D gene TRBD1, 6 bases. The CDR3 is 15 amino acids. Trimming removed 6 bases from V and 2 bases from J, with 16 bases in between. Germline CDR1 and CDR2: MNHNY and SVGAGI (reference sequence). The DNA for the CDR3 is TGTGCCAGCAGCCTAACGCGGGGGGCCAACACTGAAGCTTTCTTT. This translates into CASSLTRGANTEAFF.

In DNA form, the CDR3 reads TGTGCCACCAGCGATCAGACAGGTGGAGCAACTAATGAAAAACTGTTTTTT. Protein sequence: CATSDQTGGATNEKLFF. The V call is TRBV15, the J call TRBJ1-4; D might be TRBD1 (6 bases). From germline, CDR1 is LNHNV and CDR2 YYDKDF (reference sequence). V shed 5 bases and J shed 0 bases, with 16 bases lying between them. The CDR3 has 17 residues.

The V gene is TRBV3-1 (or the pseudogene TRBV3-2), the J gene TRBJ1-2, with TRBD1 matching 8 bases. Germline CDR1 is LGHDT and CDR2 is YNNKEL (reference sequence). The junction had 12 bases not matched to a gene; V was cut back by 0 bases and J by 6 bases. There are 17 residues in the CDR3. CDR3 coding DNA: TGTGCCAGCAGCCAAGAGCTCCGCAGGGGGCGTCTGAATGGCTACACCTTC. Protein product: CASSQELRRGRLNGYTF.

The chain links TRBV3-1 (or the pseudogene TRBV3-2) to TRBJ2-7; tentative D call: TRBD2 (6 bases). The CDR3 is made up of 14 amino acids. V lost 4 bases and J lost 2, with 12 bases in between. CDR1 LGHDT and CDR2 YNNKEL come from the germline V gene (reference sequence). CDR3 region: CASSPGDSAYEQYF. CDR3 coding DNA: TGTGCCAGCAGCCCCGGGGACTCTGCCTACGAGCAGTACTTC.

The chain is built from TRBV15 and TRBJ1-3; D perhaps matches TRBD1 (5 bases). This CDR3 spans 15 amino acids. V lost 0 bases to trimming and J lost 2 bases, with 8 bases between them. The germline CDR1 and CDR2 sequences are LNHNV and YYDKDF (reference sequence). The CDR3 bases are TGTGCCACCAGCAGAGATAGGGGCACTGGAAACACCATATATTTT. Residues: CATSRDRGTGNTIYF.

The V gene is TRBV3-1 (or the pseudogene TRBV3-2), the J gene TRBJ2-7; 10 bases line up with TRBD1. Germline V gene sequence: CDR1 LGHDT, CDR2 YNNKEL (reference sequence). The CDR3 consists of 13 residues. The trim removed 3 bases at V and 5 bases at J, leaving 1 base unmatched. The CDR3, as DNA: TGTGCCAGCAGCCAGGGGACAGGGGACGAGCAGTACTTC. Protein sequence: CASSQGTGDEQYF.

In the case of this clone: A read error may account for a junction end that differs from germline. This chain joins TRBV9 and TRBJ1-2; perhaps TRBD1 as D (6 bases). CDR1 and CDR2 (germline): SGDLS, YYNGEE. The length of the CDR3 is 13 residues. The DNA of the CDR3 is TGTGCCAGCACCGTAGGGGGAGCCGGAGGCTACACCTTC. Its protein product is CASTVGGAGGYTF. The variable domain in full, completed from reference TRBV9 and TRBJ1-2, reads DSGVTQTPKHLITATGQRVTLRCSPRSGDLSVYWYQQSLDQGLQFLIQYYNGEERAKGNILERFSAQQFPDLHSELNLSSLELGDSALYFCASTVGGAGGYTFGSGTRLTVV.

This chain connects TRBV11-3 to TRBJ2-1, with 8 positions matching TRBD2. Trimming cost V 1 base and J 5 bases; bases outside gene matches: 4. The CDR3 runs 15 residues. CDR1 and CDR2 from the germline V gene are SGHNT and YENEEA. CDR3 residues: CASSLGGSGNNEQFF. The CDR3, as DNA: TGTGCCAGCAGCTTAGGTGGTAGCGGGAACAATGAGCAGTTCTTC.

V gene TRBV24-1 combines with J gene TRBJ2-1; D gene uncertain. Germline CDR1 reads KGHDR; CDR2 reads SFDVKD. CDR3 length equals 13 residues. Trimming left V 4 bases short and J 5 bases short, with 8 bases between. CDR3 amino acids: CATSEGVNNEQFF. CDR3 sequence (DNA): TGTGCCACCAGTGAAGGAGTGAACAATGAGCAGTTCTTC.

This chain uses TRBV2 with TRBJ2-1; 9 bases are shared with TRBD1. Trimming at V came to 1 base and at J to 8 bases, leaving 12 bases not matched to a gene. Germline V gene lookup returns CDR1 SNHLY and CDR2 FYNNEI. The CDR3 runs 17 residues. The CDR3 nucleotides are TGTGCCAGCAGTGAAGGGGTCGGGACAGGGTATAGGTATGAGCAGTTCTTC. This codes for CASSEGVGTGYRYEQFF. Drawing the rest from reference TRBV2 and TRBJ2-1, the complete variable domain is EPEVTQTPSHQVTQMGQEVILRCVPISNHLYFYWYRQILGQKVEFLVSFYNNEISEKSEIFDDQFSVERPDGSNFTLKIRSTKLEDSAMYFCASSEGVGTGYRYEQFFGPGTRLTVL.

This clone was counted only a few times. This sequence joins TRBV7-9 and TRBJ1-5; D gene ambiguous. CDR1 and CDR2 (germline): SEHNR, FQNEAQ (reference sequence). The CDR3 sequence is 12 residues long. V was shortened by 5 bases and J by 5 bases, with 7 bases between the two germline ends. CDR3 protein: CASSPGDQPQHF. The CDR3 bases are TGTGCCAGCAGCCCCGGGGATCAGCCCCAGCATTTT.

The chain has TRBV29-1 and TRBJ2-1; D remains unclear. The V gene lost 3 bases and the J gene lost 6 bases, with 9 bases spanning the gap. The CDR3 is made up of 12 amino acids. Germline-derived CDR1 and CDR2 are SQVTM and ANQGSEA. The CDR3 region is CSVDFYSNEQFF. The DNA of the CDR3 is TGCAGCGTTGATTTCTACTCCAATGAGCAGTTCTTC.

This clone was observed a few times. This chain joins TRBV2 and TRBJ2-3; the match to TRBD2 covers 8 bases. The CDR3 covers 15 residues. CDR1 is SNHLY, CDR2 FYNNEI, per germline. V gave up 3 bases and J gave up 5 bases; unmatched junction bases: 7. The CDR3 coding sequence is TGTGCCAGCAGTGAGGTAGCGGGATCCCGAGATACGCAGTATTTT. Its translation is CASSEVAGSRDTQYF.